This T cell receptor beta chain was retrieved from a study of cytomegalovirus exposure and HLA in healthy donors. General study points: Serostatus for CMV was the only available immune exposure information.

The PCR employed 60 Vbeta primers together with 13 Jbeta primers. Sequencing was performed with immunoSEQ multiplex PCR; in TCRdb, only in-frame clones are kept and a portion is missing. Here the sample spans under 170,000 clones, 50% to 75% being singletons. As for this clone: Its cognate antigen is unknown.

V was trimmed by 5 bases and J by 2 bases, leaving 16 bases between them. This CDR3 contains 15 residues. The chain carries TRBV5-3 and TRBJ1-1, with D possibly being TRBD1 (6 bases). TRBV5-3 qualifies as an ORF whose function is uncertain. Sample: PBMCs. The source is a woman aged 55-70 years in good health and CMV-seropositive. CDR3 nucleotide sequence: TGTGCCAGAAGTTACAGGGTCGTCTCTAACACTGAAGCTTTCTTT. Residues: CARSYRVVSNTEAFF.